These 32 T cell receptor beta chains share one sample of origin, sequenced in a study of shared clonotypes between healthy human individuals. The assay was immunoSEQ multiplex PCR, and TCRdb's table has in-frame clones only and misses some. This sample carries about 470,000 clones, around 75% of them seen once, and the ten largest clones take roughly 13%. Sequencing input: PBMCs. Every receptor here comes from a woman in her thirties or forties in good health. Some clones in this sample may be carry-over from other donors' samples.

The chain uses TRBV5-1 and TRBJ2-2; D ambiguous. The CDR3 length is 16 residues. The V gene lost 3 bases and the J gene lost 6 bases, with 18 bases spanning the gap. Germline V gene lookup returns CDR1 SGHRS and CDR2 YFSETQ. Written as DNA, the CDR3 is TGCGCCAGCAGCTCAGGTCAATGGGTCGGCCCCGGGGAGCTGTTTTTT. Its translation: CASSSGQWVGPGELFF.

This sequence joins TRBV18 and TRBJ2-3; tentative D call: TRBD1 (6 bases). Germline loops: CDR1 KGHSH, CDR2 LQKENI. CDR3 length: 11 residues. V gave up 8 bases and J gave up 3 bases, with 6 bases separating them. CDR3 in DNA: TGTGCCAGCCAGGGGACAGATACGCAGTATTTT. It is translated as CASQGTDTQYF.

The chain recombines TRBV7-3 with TRBJ2-3, with D uncertain. CDR3 length: 15 residues. CDR1 and CDR2 (germline): SGHTA, FQGTGA. V lost 2 bases and J 0 bases, leaving 9 bases between the germline ends. The DNA for the CDR3 is TGTGCCAGCAGCTTACTCCCTAGAAGCACAGATACGCAGTATTTT. Amino acids: CASSLLPRSTDTQYF. The variable domain in full, with the rest retrieved from reference TRBV7-3 and TRBJ2-3, is GAGVSQTPSNKVTEKGKYVELRCDPISGHTALYWYRQSLGQGPEFLIYFQGTGAADDSGLPNDRFFAVRPEGSVSTLKIQRTERGDSAVYLCASSLLPRSTDTQYFGPGTRLTVL.

This CDR3 reads CASSIDTSGSNTGELFF. The CDR3 nucleotides read TGTGCCAGTAGTATAGACACTAGCGGGAGCAACACCGGGGAGCTGTTTTTT. The chain employs TRBV19 and TRBJ2-2, with 11 bases lining up with TRBD2. The CDR3 has 17 amino acids. CDR1 and CDR2 from the germline V gene are LNHDA and SQIVND (reference sequence). V lost 0 bases to trimming and J lost 2 bases; unmatched junction nucleotides: 2.

The J gene is TRBJ2-7, the V gene TRBV9; the D gene could be TRBD1 or TRBD2 (5 bases each). This CDR3 is built from 18 residues. CDR1 and CDR2 from the germline V gene are SGDLS and YYNGEE. Trimming shortened V by 4 bases and J by 2 bases, and 25 bases separated the two germline ends. The DNA of the CDR3 is TGTGCCAGCAGCAAACTTCGGGGACCCTTAAGGGGTACCTACGAGCAGTACTTC. Amino acid sequence: CASSKLRGPLRGTYEQYF.

V gene TRBV2 combines with J gene TRBJ1-2; D call uncertain. This CDR3 has 18 amino acids. V lost 6 bases and J lost 6, with 29 bases in between. Germline loops: CDR1 SNHLY, CDR2 FYNNEI. The CDR3 loop reads CASSSLGGWGWANDGYTF. For the CDR3, the DNA is TGTGCCAGCAGCTCCCTGGGAGGTTGGGGTTGGGCAAACGATGGCTACACCTTC.

This clone was counted at least ten times. The rearrangement joins TRBV28 to TRBJ2-7; possibly TRBD2 for D (5 bases). Deletions cut 5 bases from V and 0 bases from J, with 8 bases between. CDR3 length: 13 residues. Germline assignment: CDR1 MDHEN and CDR2 SYDVKM. The CDR3 DNA sequence: TGTGCCAGCAGTAGGACTTTCTCCTACGAGCAGTACTTC. It is translated as CASSRTFSYEQYF.

This clone was detected once. The chain is built from TRBV11-2 and TRBJ2-7; D possibly corresponds to TRBD2 (6 bases). CDR3 length: 17 amino acids. V gave up 0 bases and J gave up 0 bases, with 15 bases separating them. The germline V gene encodes CDR1 SGHAT and CDR2 FQNNGV. CDR3 sequence reads: CASSLDRGAGSSYEQYF. The CDR3 DNA reads as TGTGCCAGCAGCTTAGATCGGGGAGCGGGTAGCTCCTACGAGCAGTACTTC.

The rearrangement uses TRBV5-1 and TRBJ1-1; D perhaps matches TRBD1 (5 bases). The CDR3 consists of 16 residues. Germline CDR1 SGHRS, CDR2 YFSETQ. The V end was cut by 0 bases, the J end by 3 bases, with 15 bases between. The CDR3 DNA reads TGCGCCAGCAGCTTGGGTCTGTGGGGGAAGGACACTGAAGCTTTCTTT. Encoded protein: CASSLGLWGKDTEAFF.

The gene calls are TRBV27 and TRBJ2-7; 11 nucleotides agree with TRBD1. The junction had 7 bases not matched to a gene; V was cut back by 6 bases and J by 3 bases. Germline V gene data show CDR1 as MNHEY and CDR2 as SMNVEV (reference sequence). The CDR3 covers 15 residues. This chain's CDR3 is CASRIGTGGIYEQYF. As DNA, the CDR3 is TGTGCCAGCAGGATTGGGACAGGGGGTATCTACGAGCAGTACTTC.

This clone was counted a single time. The J gene is TRBJ2-1, the V gene TRBV7-9, with no clear D. Trimming cost V 5 bases and J 1 base, with 6 bases left between them. This CDR3 spans 13 amino acids. Germline V gene data show CDR1 as SEHNR and CDR2 as FQNEAQ (reference sequence). This chain's CDR3 is CASSARSYNEQFF. The CDR3 coding sequence is TGTGCCAGCAGCGCCCGTTCCTACAATGAGCAGTTCTTC.

In nucleotides, the CDR3 is TGTGCCATCGGGGGGACACTCCAAGAGACCCAGTACTTC. This translates into CAIGGTLQETQYF. This chain links TRBV10-3 with TRBJ2-5, with D perhaps given as TRBD1 or TRBD2 (6 bases each). Trimming stripped 8 bases from V and 1 base from J, with 11 bases between. In germline, CDR1 is ENHRY, CDR2 SYGVKD. CDR3 length: 13 amino acids.

The chain links TRBV4-2 to TRBJ2-5; 12 bases map to TRBD2. CDR3 size: 13 residues. V shed 8 bases and J 5 bases; nucleotides not matched to a gene: 3. The germline V gene has CDR1 LGHNA and CDR2 YNFKEQ. CDR3 protein: CASRLAGVETQYF. Here the CDR3 DNA reads TGTGCCAGCCGACTAGCGGGAGTGGAGACCCAGTACTTC.

The chain links TRBV5-1 to TRBJ2-7; maybe TRBD1 (5 bases). This CDR3 is built from 11 residues. V shed 6 bases and J shed 3 bases, with 7 bases lying between them. CDR1 is SGHRS, CDR2 YFSETQ, per germline. CDR3 loop: CASNQGYEQYF. CDR3 bases: TGCGCCAGCAATCAGGGCTACGAGCAGTACTTC.

The chain employs TRBV14 and TRBJ1-5; 9 nucleotides align to TRBD1. The V gene end was trimmed by 4 bases and the J gene end by 4 bases; junction bases not matched to a gene: 5. This CDR3 spans 15 amino acids. CDR1 is SGHDN, CDR2 FVKESK, per germline. The CDR3: CASSPPGQGNQPQHF. CDR3 DNA sequence: TGTGCCAGCAGCCCTCCCGGACAGGGGAATCAGCCCCAGCATTTT.

The DNA for the CDR3 is TGTGCCAGCAGCTTAGGAGGCCGGACAGAGCGGACACCCCTCCACTTT. This encodes CASSLGGRTERTPLHF. The chain employs TRBV7-2 and TRBJ1-6, with D possibly being TRBD1 (6 bases). V gave up 1 base and J gave up 11 bases, with 18 bases separating them. CDR1 is SGHTA, CDR2 FQGNSA, per germline. This CDR3 is 16 amino acids long.

The V and J genes are TRBV2 and TRBJ1-1; the D is unclear. V lost 2 bases to trimming and J lost 3 bases, with 10 bases between them. This CDR3 contains 14 residues. Germline V gene data show CDR1 as SNHLY and CDR2 as FYNNEI. In DNA form, the CDR3 reads TGTGCCAGCAGTGAATATCCGGGTTACACTGAAGCTTTCTTT. Its translation is CASSEYPGYTEAFF.

DNA for the CDR3: TGTGCCAGCAGCCACGGGGACCGGAACACCGGGGAGCTGTTTTTT. Its protein is CASSHGDRNTGELFF. This sequence joins TRBV7-2 and TRBJ2-2; D may correspond to TRBD1 or TRBD2 (5 bases each). CDR3 length: 15 residues. Trimming shortened V by 5 bases and J by 1 base, and 11 bases separated the two germline ends. The V gene's germline CDR1 is SGHTA and CDR2 FQGNSA. Full variable domain (missing parts from reference TRBV7-2 and TRBJ2-2): GAGVSQSPSNKVTEKGKDVELRCDPISGHTALYWYRQSLGQGLEFLIYFQGNSAPDKSGLPSDRFSAERTGGSVSTLTIQRTQQEDSAVYLCASSHGDRNTGELFFGEGSRLTVL.

V gene TRBV30 combines with J gene TRBJ2-7, with 8 bases fitting TRBD2. Germline CDR1 reads GTSNPN; CDR2 reads SVGIG (reference sequence). V dropped 1 base and J dropped 7; count of bases not matched to a gene: 3. The CDR3 is 12 residues long. Written as DNA, the CDR3 is TGTGCCTGGAGTGCGGGAGGGCCGGAGCAGTACTTC. Residues: CAWSAGGPEQYF.

The chain joins TRBV5-4 to TRBJ1-1; 7 bases are shared with TRBD1. The CDR3 length is 12 residues. The germline V gene encodes CDR1 SGHNT and CDR2 YYREEE (reference sequence). V lost 4 bases and J lost 8; bases outside the gene matches: 5. The CDR3 DNA reads TGTGCCAGCAGCATAGGACAGGTCGAAGCTTTCTTT. It encodes CASSIGQVEAFF.

This chain links TRBV10-3 with TRBJ1-3; 7 bases fit TRBD1. Germline V gene data show CDR1 as ENHRY and CDR2 as SYGVKD. This CDR3 is built from 13 residues. The J segment lost 2 bases and the V segment lost 6 bases, leaving 1 base of the junction unmatched. CDR3 DNA: TGTGCCATCAGGGGGACAGCTGGAAACACCATATATTTT. The encoded protein is CAIRGTAGNTIYF.

This chain connects TRBV29-1 to TRBJ1-2; unclear D gene. The V end lost 7 bases, the J end lost 0 bases, and 6 bases lay between the germline ends. The CDR3 length is 11 residues. Germline-derived CDR1 and CDR2 are SQVTM and ANQGSEA. CDR3 DNA sequence: TGCAGCGGCCAAGCTAACTATGGCTACACCTTC. Amino acid sequence: CSGQANYGYTF.

This chain uses TRBV5-4 with TRBJ2-7; 12 nucleotides line up with TRBD2. This CDR3 region has 18 residues. Germline loops: CDR1 SGHNT, CDR2 YYREEE (reference sequence). Trimming took 5 bases from V and 3 from J; bases not matched to a gene: 15. The CDR3 DNA is TGTGCCAGCAGTCCTACCGCTATTCTAGCGGGAGGGATCTACGAGCAGTACTTC. Amino acid sequence: CASSPTAILAGGIYEQYF.

V usage is TRBV7-3 and J usage is TRBJ2-6; D call uncertain. Germline CDR1 reads SGHTA; CDR2 reads FQGTGA. This CDR3 region has 15 residues. V was cut by 5 bases and J by 1 base, with 9 bases left in between. The CDR3 reads CASSPEGSGANVLTF. The CDR3, as DNA: TGTGCCAGCAGCCCAGAAGGGTCTGGGGCCAACGTCCTGACTTTC.

This rearrangement joins TRBV19 to TRBJ1-5; D remains ambiguous. Trimming stripped 5 bases from V and 3 bases from J, with 17 bases between. CDR3 length equals 16 residues. The germline V gene has CDR1 LNHDA and CDR2 SQIVND (reference sequence). The CDR3 region is CASSPREGVTNQPQHF. CDR3 in DNA: TGTGCCAGTAGTCCCCGGGAGGGAGTCACCAATCAGCCCCAGCATTTT.

The chain uses TRBV15 and TRBJ2-1; possible D gene TRBD2, 7 bases. The CDR3 loop spans 15 amino acids. CDR1 LNHNV and CDR2 YYDKDF come from the germline V gene (reference sequence). The V end was cut by 5 bases, the J end by 4 bases, with 15 bases between. The CDR3 protein is CATSAPGGPYNEQFF. CDR3 bases: TGTGCCACCAGCGCCCCCGGGGGGCCATACAATGAGCAGTTCTTC.

On this clone: This sample also contains other DNA sequences that code for the same CDR3. V and J are TRBV27 and TRBJ1-5; D remains ambiguous. Trimming left V 2 bases short and J 0 bases short, with 8 bases between. Germline CDR1 reads MNHEY; CDR2 reads SMNVEV (reference sequence). The CDR3 runs 15 residues. CDR3 loop: CASSLVAYSNQPQHF. The CDR3 DNA reads TGTGCCAGCAGTTTAGTAGCTTATAGCAATCAGCCCCAGCATTTT.

The chain is built from TRBV6-6 and TRBJ1-3; 7 positions agree with TRBD1. After removal of 2 bases from V and 3 bases from J, the junction contained 4 bases not matched to a gene. The CDR3 contains 15 residues. The V gene's germline CDR1 is MNHNY and CDR2 SVGAGI (reference sequence). The CDR3 DNA follows: TGTGCCAGCAGTTACACCACAGGGGTTGGAAACACCATATATTTT. It codes for CASSYTTGVGNTIYF.

In its sample, this clone was seen once. The identical CDR3 is also encoded by other nucleotide sequences in the sample. The genes are TRBV29-1 and TRBJ2-1; TRBD1 is a possible D gene (6 bases). Trimming pared 4 bases from V and 1 base from J, leaving 8 bases between. CDR1 SQVTM and CDR2 ANQGSEA come from the germline V gene. This CDR3 is 13 amino acids long. This chain's CDR3 is CSVGGTSYNEQFF. In nucleotides, the CDR3 is TGCAGCGTTGGGGGGACATCCTACAATGAGCAGTTCTTC.

The sample holds one count of this clone. The chain is built from TRBV6-5 and TRBJ2-7; 7 positions match TRBD1. CDR3 length equals 15 residues. Trimming removed 0 bases from V and 4 bases from J; junction bases left unmatched: 6. Germline V gene data show CDR1 as MNHEY and CDR2 as SVGAGI. In nucleotides, the CDR3 is TGTGCCAGCAGTTACTCGGGGACAGCTGTGTACGAGCAGTACTTC. Translated: CASSYSGTAVYEQYF.

There are many counts of this clone. V is TRBV11-2 and J is TRBJ1-2, with 10 nucleotides matching TRBD1. Germline V gene data show CDR1 as SGHAT and CDR2 as FQNNGV. The CDR3 is made up of 15 amino acids. The junction had 8 bases not matched to a gene; V was cut back by 5 bases and J by 5 bases. The CDR3 DNA reads as TGTGCCAGCAGCCCTCGGACAGGGGGGAGGTATGGCTACACCTTC. Encoded protein: CASSPRTGGRYGYTF. Full variable domain (rest looked up from reference TRBV11-2 and TRBJ1-2): EAGVAQSPRYKIIEKRQSVAFWCNPISGHATLYWYQQILGQGPKLLIQFQNNGVVDDSQLPKDRFSAERLKGVDSTLKIQPAKLEDSAVYLCASSPRTGGRYGYTFGSGTRLTVV.

The V call is TRBV7-2, the J call TRBJ2-1; TRBD2 matches 10 bases. Germline trimming cut 3 bases from V and 8 bases from J; bases unmatched to any gene: 7. The germline gives CDR1 SGHTA, CDR2 FQGNSA. This CDR3 contains 15 residues. CDR3 coding DNA: TGTGCCAGCAGCTTGCAGGGAAGCGGGGGGGATGAGCAGTTCTTC. Protein sequence: CASSLQGSGGDEQFF. Combining the CDR3 with reference TRBV7-2 and TRBJ2-1 gives the whole variable domain GAGVSQSPSNKVTEKGKDVELRCDPISGHTALYWYRQSLGQGLEFLIYFQGNSAPDKSGLPSDRFSAERTGGSVSTLTIQRTQQEDSAVYLCASSLQGSGGDEQFFGPGTRLTVL.